This T cell receptor beta chain comes out of a study of OX40 agonist ivuxolimab in advanced cancers. Study as a whole: Every 2 weeks, ivuxolimab was infused into the patients intravenously at between 0.01 and 10 mg/kg. General observations from the study: CD8+ T cells averaged more expanded clones than CD4+.

Trimming cost V 5 bases and J 8 bases, with 21 bases left between them. The CDR3 consists of 15 residues. Germline lookup yields CDR1 WSHSY and CDR2 SAAADI. The sample holds one count of this clone. Its antigen is not known. TCRdb keeps only in-frame clones here, not all; method: immunoSEQ multiplex PCR. The data contain about 46,000 clones, 82% of them seen just once; the ten biggest clones take up 1.5% to 2%. The sequence derives from an adult with an advanced solid tumor such as melanoma, head and neck, liver or kidney cancer. V and J are TRBV10-2 and TRBJ1-2; no reliable D call. Sequenced material: CD4+ or CD8+ T cells sorted from blood, taken in a trial of the OX40 agonist ivuxolimab. CDR3 sequence: CASSLELLEVRGYTF. The CDR3 DNA sequence: TGCGCCAGCAGTTTGGAGCTCTTGGAAGTACGGGGCTACACCTTC.